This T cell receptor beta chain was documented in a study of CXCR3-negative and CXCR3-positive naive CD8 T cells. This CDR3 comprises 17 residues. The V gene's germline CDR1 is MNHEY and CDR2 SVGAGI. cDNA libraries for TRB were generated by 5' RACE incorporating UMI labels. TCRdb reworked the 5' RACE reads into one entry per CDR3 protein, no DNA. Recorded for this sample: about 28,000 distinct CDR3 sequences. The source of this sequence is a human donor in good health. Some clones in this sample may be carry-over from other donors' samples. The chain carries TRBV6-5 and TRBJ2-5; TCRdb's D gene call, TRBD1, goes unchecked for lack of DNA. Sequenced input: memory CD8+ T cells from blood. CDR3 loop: CASSYVFLGGAEGTQYF.